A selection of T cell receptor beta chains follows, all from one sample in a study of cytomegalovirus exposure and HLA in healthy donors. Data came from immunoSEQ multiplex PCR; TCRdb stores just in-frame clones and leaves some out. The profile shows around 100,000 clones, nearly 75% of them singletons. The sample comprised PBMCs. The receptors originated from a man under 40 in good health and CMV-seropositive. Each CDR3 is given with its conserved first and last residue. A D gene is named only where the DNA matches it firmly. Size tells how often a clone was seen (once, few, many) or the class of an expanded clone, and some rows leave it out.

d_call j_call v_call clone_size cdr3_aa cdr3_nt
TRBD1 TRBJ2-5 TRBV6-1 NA CASTRLTGGETQYF TGTGCCAGCACCCGCCTTACAGGGGGAGAGACCCAGTACTTC
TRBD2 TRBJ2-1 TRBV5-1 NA CASRFSGGGPPGNEQFF TGCGCCAGCAGATTTAGCGGGGGGGGCCCGCCCGGCAATGAGCAGTTCTTC
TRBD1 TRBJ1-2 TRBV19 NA CASSADRVQGYTF TGTGCCAGTAGTGCGGACAGGGTTCAAGGCTACACCTTC
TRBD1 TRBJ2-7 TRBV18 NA CASSPPSDRGRLKYF TGTGCCAGCTCACCACCGTCGGACAGGGGGCGTTTGAAGTACTTC
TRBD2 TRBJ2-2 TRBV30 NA CAWSGIVQRGPIGELFF TGTGCCTGGAGTGGCATTGTTCAGCGGGGGCCGATCGGGGAGCTGTTTTTT
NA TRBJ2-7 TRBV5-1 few CASSLDGGRDEQYF TGCGCCAGCAGCCTGGACGGGGGACGGGACGAGCAGTACTTC
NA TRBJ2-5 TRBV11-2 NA CASSPSLNQETQYF TGTGCCAGCAGCCCGTCCCTAAACCAAGAGACCCAGTACTTC
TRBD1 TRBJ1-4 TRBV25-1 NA CASSSLSRDSEKLFF TGTGCCAGCAGTTCCCTCTCCCGGGACAGCGAAAAACTGTTTTTT
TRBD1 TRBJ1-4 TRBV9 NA CASSPGDRINEKLFF TGTGCCAGCAGCCCGGGGGACAGGATCAATGAAAAACTGTTTTTT
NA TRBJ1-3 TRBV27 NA CASSLGRNSGNTIYF TGTGCCAGCAGTTTGGGGCGGAACTCTGGAAACACCATATATTTT
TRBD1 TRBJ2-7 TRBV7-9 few CASSLGRGHEQYF TGTGCCAGCAGCTTAGGCAGGGGGCACGAGCAGTACTTC
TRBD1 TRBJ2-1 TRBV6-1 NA CASFGTGFYNEQFF TGTGCCAGCTTTGGGACAGGGTTCTACAATGAGCAGTTCTTC
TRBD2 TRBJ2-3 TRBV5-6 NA CASSLGWLAGGLGTQYF TGTGCCAGCAGCTTGGGATGGCTAGCGGGGGGGCTTGGTACGCAGTATTTT
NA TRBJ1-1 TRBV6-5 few CASRRTPRNTEAFF TGTGCCAGCAGGAGGACACCCAGGAACACTGAAGCTTTCTTT
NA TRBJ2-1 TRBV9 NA CASSVAGEYNEQFF TGTGCCAGCAGCGTAGCCGGGGAATACAATGAGCAGTTCTTC
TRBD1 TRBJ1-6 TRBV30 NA CAWSVGQGNSPLHF TGTGCCTGGAGTGTAGGACAGGGGAATTCACCCCTCCACTTT
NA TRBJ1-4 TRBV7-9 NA CASSSPDGAPNEKLFF TGTGCCAGCAGCTCGCCCGACGGAGCTCCTAATGAAAAACTGTTTTTT
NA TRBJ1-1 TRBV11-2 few CASSKRTGSATEAFF TGTGCCAGCAGCAAAAGGACGGGGTCGGCCACTGAAGCTTTCTTT
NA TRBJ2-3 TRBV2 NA CASSAGPRRAQYF TGTGCCAGCAGTGCGGGGCCCCGGAGGGCGCAGTATTTT
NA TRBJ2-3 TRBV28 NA CASSDDRPINTDTQYF TGTGCCAGCAGTGACGACAGACCGATAAACACAGATACGCAGTATTTT
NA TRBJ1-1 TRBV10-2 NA CASSEGRGGRGSFF TGCGCCAGCAGTGAGGGGAGGGGGGGGCGGGGGTCTTTCTTT
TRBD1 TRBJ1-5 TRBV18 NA CASSSSLTGGELGQPQHF TGTGCCAGCTCATCGTCATTAACAGGGGGGGAGCTTGGTCAGCCCCAGCATTTT
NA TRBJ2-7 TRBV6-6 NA CASSYPLGLYYEQYF TGTGCCAGCAGTTACCCCTTGGGACTCTACTACGAGCAGTACTTC
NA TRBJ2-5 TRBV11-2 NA CASNPLRVGETQYF TGTGCCAGCAACCCCCTCCGGGTCGGGGAGACCCAGTACTTC
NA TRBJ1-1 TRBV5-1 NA CASGGEVGTEAFF TGCGCTTCTGGGGGGGAGGTTGGCACTGAAGCTTTCTTT
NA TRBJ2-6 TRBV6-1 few CASSEQGGSGANVLTF TGTGCCAGCAGTGAACAGGGAGGCTCTGGGGCCAACGTCCTGACTTTC
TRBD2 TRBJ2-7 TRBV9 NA CASSMGTSGSYEQYF TGTGCCAGCAGCATGGGGACTAGCGGCTCCTACGAGCAGTACTTC
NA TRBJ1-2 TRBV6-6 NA CASSYGQGREYGYTF TGTGCCAGCAGCTACGGGCAGGGGAGGGAATATGGCTACACCTTC
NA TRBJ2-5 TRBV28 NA CASSLDKETQYF TGTGCCAGCAGTTTAGACAAAGAGACCCAGTACTTC
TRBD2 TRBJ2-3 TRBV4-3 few CASSPSRAGVTDTQYF TGCGCCAGCAGCCCCAGTCGGGCGGGGGTAACAGATACGCAGTATTTT
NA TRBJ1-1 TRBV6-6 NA CASSYSEGVGNTEAFF TGTGCCAGCAGTTACTCTGAGGGGGTCGGGAACACTGAAGCTTTCTTT
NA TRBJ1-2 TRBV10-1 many CASGGTGEGHDGYTF TGCGCCAGCGGGGGGACGGGCGAAGGGCATGATGGCTACACCTTC
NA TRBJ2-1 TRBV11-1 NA CASDSRYSNEQFF TGTGCCAGCGACTCTCGGTATTCGAATGAGCAGTTCTTC
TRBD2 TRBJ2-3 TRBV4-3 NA CASSQAFSLAGGHTDTQYF TGCGCCAGCAGCCAGGCTTTTAGCCTAGCGGGGGGACACACAGATACGCAGTATTTT
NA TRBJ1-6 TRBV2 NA CASSVRGTENSPLHF TGTGCCAGCAGTGTAAGAGGTACCGAGAATTCACCCCTCCACTTT
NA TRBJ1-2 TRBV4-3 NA CASSHHIMGRNYGYTF TGCGCCAGCAGCCACCATATCATGGGCAGAAACTATGGCTACACCTTC
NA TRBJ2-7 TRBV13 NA CASSGGTYEQYF TGTGCCAGCAGCGGCGGAACTTACGAGCAGTACTTC
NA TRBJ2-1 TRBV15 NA CATNLGTRYNEQFF TGTGCCACCAACCTTGGGACACGGTACAATGAGCAGTTCTTC